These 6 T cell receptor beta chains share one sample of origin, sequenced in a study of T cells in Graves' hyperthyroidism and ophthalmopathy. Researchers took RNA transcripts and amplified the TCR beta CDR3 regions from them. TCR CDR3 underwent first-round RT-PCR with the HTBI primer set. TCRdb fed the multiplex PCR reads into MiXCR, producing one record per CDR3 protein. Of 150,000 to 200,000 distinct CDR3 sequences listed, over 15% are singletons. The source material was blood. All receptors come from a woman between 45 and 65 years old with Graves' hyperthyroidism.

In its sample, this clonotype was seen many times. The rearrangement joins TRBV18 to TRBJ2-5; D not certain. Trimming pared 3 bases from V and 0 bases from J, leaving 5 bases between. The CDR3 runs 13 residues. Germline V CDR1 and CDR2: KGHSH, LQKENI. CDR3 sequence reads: CASSPTYQETQYF. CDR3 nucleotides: TGTGCCAGCTCACCCACGTACCAAGAGACCCAGTACTTC.

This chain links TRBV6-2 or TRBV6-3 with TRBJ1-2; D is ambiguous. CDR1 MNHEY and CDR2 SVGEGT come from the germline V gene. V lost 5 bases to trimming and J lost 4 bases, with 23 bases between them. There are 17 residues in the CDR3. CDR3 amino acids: CASSALRSARETYGYTF. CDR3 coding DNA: TGTGCCAGCAGTGCCCTACGATCCGCTAGAGAGACCTATGGCTACACCTTC.

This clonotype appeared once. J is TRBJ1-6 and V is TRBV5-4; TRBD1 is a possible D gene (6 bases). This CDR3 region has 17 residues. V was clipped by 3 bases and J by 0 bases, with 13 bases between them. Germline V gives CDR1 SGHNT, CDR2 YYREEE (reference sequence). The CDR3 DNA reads TGTGCCAGCAGCTCCCGGGGGGCCAGCTCCTATAATTCACCCCTCCACTTT. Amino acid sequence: CASSSRGASSYNSPLHF.

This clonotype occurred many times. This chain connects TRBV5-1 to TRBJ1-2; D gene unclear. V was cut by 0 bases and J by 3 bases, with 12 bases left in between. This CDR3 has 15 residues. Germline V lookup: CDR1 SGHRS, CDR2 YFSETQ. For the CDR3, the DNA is TGCGCCAGCAGCTTGGCACAGCACACCTACTATGGCTACACCTTC. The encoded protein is CASSLAQHTYYGYTF.

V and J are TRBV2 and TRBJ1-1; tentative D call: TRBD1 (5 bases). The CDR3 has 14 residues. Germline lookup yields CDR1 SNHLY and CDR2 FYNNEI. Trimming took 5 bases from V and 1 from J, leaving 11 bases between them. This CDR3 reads CASSHRTKNTEAFF. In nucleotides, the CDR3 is TGTGCCAGCAGTCACAGGACAAAGAACACTGAAGCTTTCTTT. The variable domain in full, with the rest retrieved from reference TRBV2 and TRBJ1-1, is EPEVTQTPSHQVTQMGQEVILRCVPISNHLYFYWYRQILGQKVEFLVSFYNNEISEKSEIFDDQFSVERPDGSNFTLKIRSTKLEDSAMYFCASSHRTKNTEAFFGQGTRLTVV.

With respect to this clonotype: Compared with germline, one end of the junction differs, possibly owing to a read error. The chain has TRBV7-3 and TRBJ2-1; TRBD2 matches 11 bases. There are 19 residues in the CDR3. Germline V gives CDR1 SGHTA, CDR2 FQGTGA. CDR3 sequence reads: CASSLSPLTSGSSYNERFF. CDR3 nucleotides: TGTGCCAGCAGCTTAAGTCCCCTTACTAGCGGGAGCTCCTACAATGAGCGGTTCTTC.